The 13 T cell receptor beta chains presented below share a single source sample, sequenced in a study of cytomegalovirus exposure and HLA in healthy donors. PCR used 60 Vbeta primers and 13 Jbeta primers. This table comes from immunoSEQ multiplex PCR, and its TCRdb copy is limited to in-frame clones, with some not included. The sample consists of roughly 97,000 clones, over 75% of them appearing once. The sequenced sample consisted of PBMCs. These receptors were taken from a woman aged 18 to 35 in good health and CMV-seropositive.

This chain links TRBV19 with TRBJ1-1, with 7 nucleotides matching TRBD1. Looked up from germline, CDR1 is LNHDA and CDR2 is SQIVND (reference sequence). The ends lost 6 bases at V and 5 bases at J; junction bases unmatched: 6. The CDR3 runs to 13 residues. For the CDR3, the DNA is TGTGCCAGTAGCTTTACAGGGGTGACTGAAGCTTTCTTT. Translated: CASSFTGVTEAFF.

The chain is built from TRBV6-1 and TRBJ2-1; the match to TRBD2 covers 9 bases. Germline-derived CDR1 and CDR2 are MNHNS and SASEGT. The V and J ends lost 7 bases and 6 bases, in that order; junction bases with no gene match: 4. This CDR3 contains 13 residues. This CDR3 is CASTSGIGNEQFF. The CDR3 bases are TGTGCCAGCACTAGCGGGATAGGCAATGAGCAGTTCTTC.

The genes are TRBV19 and TRBJ1-1; D gene unclear. V gave up 1 base and J gave up 11 bases, with 17 bases separating them. This CDR3 has 14 amino acids. Looked up from germline, CDR1 is LNHDA and CDR2 is SQIVND (reference sequence). The CDR3 loop is CASSIGPGRSSAFF. DNA of the CDR3: TGTGCCAGTAGTATAGGTCCGGGGAGAAGTTCCGCTTTCTTT.

The V call is TRBV7-6, the J call TRBJ1-1; TRBD1 matches at 7 bases. V lost 7 bases and J lost 5; bases outside the gene matches: 10. The germline gives CDR1 SGHVS, CDR2 FNYEAQ. The CDR3 runs 14 residues. The CDR3 bases are TGTGCCAGCACCTCGGAGGGGGCGGGAACTGAAGCTTTCTTT. This encodes CASTSEGAGTEAFF.

This chain uses TRBV30 with TRBJ2-1, with D perhaps matching TRBD2 (6 bases). Trimming left V 4 bases short and J 3 bases short, with 16 bases between. The CDR3 spans 15 residues. The V gene's germline CDR1 is GTSNPN and CDR2 SVGIG (reference sequence). CDR3 nucleotides: TGTGCCTGGACCCCAGACCCGGGACTCTACAATGAGCAGTTCTTC. Translation gives CAWTPDPGLYNEQFF.

The J gene is TRBJ2-7, the V gene TRBV30; 12 bases map to TRBD2. Trimming cost V 4 bases and J 2 bases; bases outside gene matches: 3. The CDR3 has 14 residues. Germline V gene lookup returns CDR1 GTSNPN and CDR2 SVGIG (reference sequence). The CDR3 spells CAWNLAGGPYEQYF. The DNA for the CDR3 is TGTGCCTGGAACCTAGCGGGAGGGCCCTACGAGCAGTACTTC.

The chain uses TRBV2 and TRBJ1-4; D is uncertain. The length of the CDR3 is 12 residues. Germline CDR1 and CDR2: SNHLY and FYNNEI. Trimming stripped 6 bases from V and 7 bases from J, with 9 bases between. CDR3 DNA sequence: TGTGCCAGCAGAGTTCGAGTTGAAAAACTGTTTTTT. Its protein is CASRVRVEKLFF.

The chain is built from TRBV4-1 and TRBJ1-5; D perhaps matches TRBD1 (6 bases). V was pared by 4 bases and J by 4 bases, with 14 bases between. The CDR3 loop spans 15 amino acids. Germline V lookup: CDR1 MGHRA, CDR2 YSYEKL. CDR3 region: CASSLGGQGNQPQHF. DNA for the CDR3: TGCGCCAGCAGCCTAGGTGGGCAGGGGAATCAGCCCCAGCATTTT.

This clone was recorded once. The chain is built from TRBV5-6 and TRBJ2-5; TRBD2 agrees at 12 bases. V lost 3 bases, J lost 3 bases, and 6 bases stayed unmatched. The CDR3 is made up of 16 amino acids. Germline CDR1 is SGHDT and CDR2 is YYEEEE. The CDR3 loop is CASSSSLAGGEETQYF. The CDR3 nucleotides are TGTGCCAGCAGCTCTTCCCTAGCGGGAGGGGAAGAGACCCAGTACTTC.

The rearrangement joins TRBV5-6 to TRBJ2-1; the D gene is possibly TRBD1 (6 bases). The CDR3 is made up of 13 amino acids. Germline V lookup: CDR1 SGHDT, CDR2 YYEEEE. The V gene lost 3 bases and the J gene lost 5 bases, with 9 bases spanning the gap. The CDR3 here is CASSSQGNNEQFF. DNA of the CDR3: TGTGCCAGCAGCTCTCAGGGGAACAATGAGCAGTTCTTC.

The chain has TRBV10-2 and TRBJ1-4, with a tentative D call TRBD1 (6 bases). V shed 2 bases and J shed 4 bases, with 14 bases lying between them. CDR3 size: 16 residues. Germline-derived CDR1 and CDR2 are WSHSY and SAAADI. The CDR3 protein is CASSETGTGHNEKLFF. CDR3 coding DNA: TGCGCCAGCAGTGAGACTGGTACAGGGCATAATGAAAAACTGTTTTTT.

Concerning this clone: Sequence at one end of the junction differs from germline and may be a read error. The chain employs TRBV6-5 and TRBJ2-7; D remains ambiguous. The germline CDR1 and CDR2 sequences are MNHEY and SVGAGI. This CDR3 has 13 residues. The CDR3 DNA sequence: TGTGCCAGCAGCCCCCTAAGTACCTGCGAGCTGTACTTC. Amino acids: CASSPLSTCELYF.

About this clone: One end of the junction varies from germline; a read error may be responsible. The chain employs TRBV2 and TRBJ2-3; 8 nucleotides align to TRBD1. CDR3 length: 15 residues. Germline V gives CDR1 SNHLY, CDR2 FYNNEI. The CDR3 DNA sequence: TGTGCCAGCAATGAAGGACAGGGTCGGACAGATACGCAGTATTTT. It translates to CASNEGQGRTDTQYF.